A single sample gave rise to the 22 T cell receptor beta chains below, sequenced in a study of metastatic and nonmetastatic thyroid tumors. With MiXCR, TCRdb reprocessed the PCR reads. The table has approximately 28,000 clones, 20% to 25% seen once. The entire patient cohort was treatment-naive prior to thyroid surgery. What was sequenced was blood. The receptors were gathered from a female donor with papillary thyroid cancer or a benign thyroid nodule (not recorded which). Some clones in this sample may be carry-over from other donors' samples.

DNA of the CDR3: TGCGCCAGCAGCTTGAGGTCCGTGGGGGCCTACGAGCAGTACTTC. It encodes CASSLRSVGAYEQYF. This chain connects TRBV5-1 to TRBJ2-7; either TRBD1 or TRBD2 may supply D (5 bases each). Trimming took off 1 base at V and 2 bases at J, with 13 bases between the two ends. Germline V gene data show CDR1 as SGHRS and CDR2 as YFSETQ. This CDR3 is built from 15 residues.

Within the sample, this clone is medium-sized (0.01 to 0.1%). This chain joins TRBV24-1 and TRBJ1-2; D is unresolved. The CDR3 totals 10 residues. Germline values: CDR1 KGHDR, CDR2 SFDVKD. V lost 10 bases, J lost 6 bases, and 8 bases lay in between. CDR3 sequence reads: CATWQDGYTF. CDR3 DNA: TGTGCCACTTGGCAGGATGGCTACACCTTC.

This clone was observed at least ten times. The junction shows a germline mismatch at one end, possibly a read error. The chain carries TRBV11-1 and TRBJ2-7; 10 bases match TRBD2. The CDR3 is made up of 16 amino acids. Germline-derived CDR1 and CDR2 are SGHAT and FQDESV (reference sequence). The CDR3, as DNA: TGTGCCAGCAGCCTAGCGGCTAGCGGGAGCTCCTACGAGCAGTACTTC. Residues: CASSLAASGSSYEQYF. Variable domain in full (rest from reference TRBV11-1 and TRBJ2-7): EAEVAQSPRYKITEKSQAVAFWCDPISGHATLYWYRQILGQGPELLVQFQDESVVDDSQLPKDRFSAERLKGVDSTLKIQPAELGDSAMYLCASSLAASGSSYEQYFGPGTRLTVT.

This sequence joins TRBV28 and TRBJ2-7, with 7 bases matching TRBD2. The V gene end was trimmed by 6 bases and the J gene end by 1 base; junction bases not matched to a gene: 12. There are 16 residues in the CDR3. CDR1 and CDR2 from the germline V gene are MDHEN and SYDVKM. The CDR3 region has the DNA TGTGCCAGCAGCTCCGCTGGGACTATCGTATCCTACGAGCAGTACTTC. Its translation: CASSSAGTIVSYEQYF.

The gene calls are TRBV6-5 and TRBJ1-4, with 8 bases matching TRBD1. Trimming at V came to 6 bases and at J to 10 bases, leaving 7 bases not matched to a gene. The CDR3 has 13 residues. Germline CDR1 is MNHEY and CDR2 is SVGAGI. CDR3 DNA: TGTGCCAGCAGACCCGTGGACAGGGCAAAACTGTTTTTT. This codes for CASRPVDRAKLFF.

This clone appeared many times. CDR3 protein: CASSAHGKAEAFF. CDR3 sequence (DNA): TGTGCCAGCAGCGCACATGGAAAGGCTGAAGCTTTCTTT. The chain employs TRBV28 and TRBJ1-1; D not certain. The CDR3 has 13 residues. The V gene's germline CDR1 is MDHEN and CDR2 SYDVKM. The V gene lost 6 bases and the J gene lost 6 bases, with 14 bases spanning the gap.

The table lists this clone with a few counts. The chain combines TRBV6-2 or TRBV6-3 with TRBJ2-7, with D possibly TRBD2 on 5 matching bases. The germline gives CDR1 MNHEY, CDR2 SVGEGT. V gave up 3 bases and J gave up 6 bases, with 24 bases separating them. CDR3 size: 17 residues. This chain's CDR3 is CASSYRAQRFRGGEQYF. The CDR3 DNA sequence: TGTGCCAGCAGTTATCGGGCCCAGCGGTTTAGAGGAGGCGAGCAGTACTTC.

The CDR3 DNA follows: TGTGCCAGCAGCTTTCAAGGGGGACAGAACACTGAAGCTTTCTTT. Translated: CASSFQGGQNTEAFF. The gene calls are TRBV9 and TRBJ1-1, with D maybe TRBD1 (6 bases). The CDR3 loop spans 15 amino acids. Trimming removed 4 bases at V and 1 base at J, with 14 bases between. Germline assignment: CDR1 SGDLS and CDR2 YYNGEE. Using reference TRBV9 and TRBJ1-1 for the parts outside the CDR3, the full variable domain is DSGVTQTPKHLITATGQRVTLRCSPRSGDLSVYWYQQSLDQGLQFLIQYYNGEERAKGNILERFSAQQFPDLHSELNLSSLELGDSALYFCASSFQGGQNTEAFFGQGTRLTVV.

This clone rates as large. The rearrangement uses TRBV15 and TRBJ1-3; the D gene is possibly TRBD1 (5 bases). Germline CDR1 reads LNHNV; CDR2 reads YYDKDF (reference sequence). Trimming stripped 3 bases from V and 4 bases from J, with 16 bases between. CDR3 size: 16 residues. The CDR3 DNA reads TGTGCCACCAGCAGTTTCTTAGACAGTGAAGGAAACACCATATATTTT. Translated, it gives CATSSFLDSEGNTIYF.

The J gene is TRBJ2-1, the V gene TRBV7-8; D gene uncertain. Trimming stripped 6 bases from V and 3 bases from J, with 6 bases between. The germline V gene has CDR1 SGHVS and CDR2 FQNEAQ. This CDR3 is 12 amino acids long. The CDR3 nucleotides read TGTGCCAGCAGGGGATTCTACAATGAGCAGTTCTTC. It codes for CASRGFYNEQFF.

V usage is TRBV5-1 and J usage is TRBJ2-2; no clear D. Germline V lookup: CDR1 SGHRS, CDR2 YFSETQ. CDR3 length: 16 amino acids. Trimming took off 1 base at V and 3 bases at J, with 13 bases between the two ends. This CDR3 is CASSLSSRRHTGELFF. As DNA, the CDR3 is TGCGCCAGCAGCTTGTCTAGTCGCAGACACACCGGGGAGCTGTTTTTT. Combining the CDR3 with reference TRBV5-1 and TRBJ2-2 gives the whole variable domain KAGVTQTPRYLIKTRGQQVTLSCSPISGHRSVSWYQQTPGQGLQFLFEYFSETQRNKGNFPGRFSGRQFSNSRSEMNVSTLELGDSALYLCASSLSSRRHTGELFFGEGSRLTVL.

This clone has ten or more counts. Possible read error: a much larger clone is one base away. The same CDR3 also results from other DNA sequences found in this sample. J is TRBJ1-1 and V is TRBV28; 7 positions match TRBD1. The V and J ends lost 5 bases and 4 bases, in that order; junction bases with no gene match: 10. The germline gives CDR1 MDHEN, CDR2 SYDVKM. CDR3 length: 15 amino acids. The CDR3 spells CASSPRQGGSTEAFF. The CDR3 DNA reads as TGTGCCAGCAGTCCAAGGCAGGGGGGGAGCACTGAAGCTTTCTTT.

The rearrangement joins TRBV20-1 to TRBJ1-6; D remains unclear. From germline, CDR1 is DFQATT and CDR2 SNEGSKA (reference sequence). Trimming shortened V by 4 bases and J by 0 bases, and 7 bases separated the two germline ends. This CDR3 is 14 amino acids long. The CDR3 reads CSATHGSYNSPLHF. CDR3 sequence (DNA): TGCAGTGCTACCCATGGCTCCTATAATTCACCCCTCCACTTT.

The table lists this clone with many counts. The CDR3 here is CASSSTISGGYNEQFF. In DNA form, the CDR3 reads TGTGCCAGCAGCTCCACCATTAGCGGGGGGTACAATGAGCAGTTCTTC. The chain links TRBV11-2 to TRBJ2-1, with 10 bases aligning to TRBD2. Trimming removed 4 bases from V and 4 bases from J; junction bases left unmatched: 7. Germline CDR1 reads SGHAT; CDR2 reads FQNNGV. The CDR3 covers 16 residues. Filled out from reference TRBV11-2 and TRBJ2-1, the complete variable domain reads EAGVAQSPRYKIIEKRQSVAFWCNPISGHATLYWYQQILGQGPKLLIQFQNNGVVDDSQLPKDRFSAERLKGVDSTLKIQPAKLEDSAVYLCASSSTISGGYNEQFFGPGTRLTVL.

CDR3 bases: TGCGCCAGCAGACTAGTCGACACAGAGGATACGCAGTATTTT. Amino acids: CASRLVDTEDTQYF. This sequence joins TRBV5-1 and TRBJ2-3; weak D call: TRBD2 (5 bases). The CDR3 totals 14 residues. Germline V CDR1 and CDR2: SGHRS, YFSETQ. The V end was cut by 5 bases, the J end by 6 bases, with 16 bases between.

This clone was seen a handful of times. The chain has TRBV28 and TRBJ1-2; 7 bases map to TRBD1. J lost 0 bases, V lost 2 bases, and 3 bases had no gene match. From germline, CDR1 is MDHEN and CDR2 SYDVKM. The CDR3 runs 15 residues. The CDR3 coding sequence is TGTGCCAGCAGTTTAAACAGGGGAGCTAACTATGGCTACACCTTC. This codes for CASSLNRGANYGYTF.

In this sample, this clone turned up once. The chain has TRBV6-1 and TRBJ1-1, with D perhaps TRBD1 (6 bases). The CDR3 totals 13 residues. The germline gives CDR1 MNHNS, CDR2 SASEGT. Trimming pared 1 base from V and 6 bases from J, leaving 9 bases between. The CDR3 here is CASSEVRGPEAFF. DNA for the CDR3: TGTGCCAGCAGTGAAGTTCGGGGGCCTGAAGCTTTCTTT.

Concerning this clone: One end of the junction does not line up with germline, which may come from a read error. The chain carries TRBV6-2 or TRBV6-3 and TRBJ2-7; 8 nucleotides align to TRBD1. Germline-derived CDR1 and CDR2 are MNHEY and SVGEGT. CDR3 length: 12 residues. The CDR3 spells CASMSRTGTLVF. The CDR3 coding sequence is TGTGCCAGCATGTCCAGGACAGGGACCTTGGTCTTC.

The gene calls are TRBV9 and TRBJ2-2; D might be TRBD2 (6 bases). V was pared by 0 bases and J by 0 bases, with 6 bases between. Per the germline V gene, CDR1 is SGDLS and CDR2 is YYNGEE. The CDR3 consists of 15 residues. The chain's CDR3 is CASSVAGANTGELFF. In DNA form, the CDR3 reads TGTGCCAGCAGCGTAGCGGGAGCGAACACCGGGGAGCTGTTTTTT.

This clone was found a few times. Written as DNA, the CDR3 is TGTGCCACTAAACGATCGGGCGATCGGCTCCACGAGCAGTACTTC. This sequence encodes CATKRSGDRLHEQYF. J is TRBJ2-7 and V is TRBV6-1; D not resolved. The CDR3 is made up of 15 amino acids. In germline, CDR1 is MNHNS, CDR2 SASEGT. V lost 10 bases and J lost 5, with 24 bases in between.

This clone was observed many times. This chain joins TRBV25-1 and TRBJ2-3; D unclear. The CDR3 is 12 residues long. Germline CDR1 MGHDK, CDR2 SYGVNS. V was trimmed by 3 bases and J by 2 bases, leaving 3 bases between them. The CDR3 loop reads CASSDPTDTQYF. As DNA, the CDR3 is TGTGCCAGCAGTGATCCCACAGATACGCAGTATTTT.

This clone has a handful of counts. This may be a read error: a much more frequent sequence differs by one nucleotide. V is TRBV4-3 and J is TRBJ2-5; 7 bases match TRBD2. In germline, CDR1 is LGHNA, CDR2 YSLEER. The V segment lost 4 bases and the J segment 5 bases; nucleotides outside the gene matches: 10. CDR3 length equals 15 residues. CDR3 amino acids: CASSRDSGGGETQYF. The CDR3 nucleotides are TGCGCCAGCAGCCGAGACTCGGGGGGAGGGGAGACCCAGTACTTC.